The 25 T cell receptor beta chains given below trace back to one sample, sequenced in a study of CD8 T cells in Susac syndrome. An input of 0.5 to 1 ug of RNA was subjected to reverse transcription using random hexamers. TCRdb passed the immunoSEQ multiplex PCR reads through MiXCR, listing each CDR3 protein once. The data contain 150,000 or so distinct CDR3 sequences, approximately 96% of them singletons. Specimen: CD8+ T cells from PBMCs. These receptors came from a human donor with multiple sclerosis.

The chain joins TRBV29-1 to TRBJ1-1; TRBD1 matches 9 bases. This CDR3 spans 13 amino acids. With 8 bases clipped from V and 4 bases from J, the junction kept 8 bases outside the gene matches. Per the germline V gene, CDR1 is SQVTM and CDR2 is ANQGSEA. CDR3 protein: CSTWTGEGTEAFF. CDR3 nucleotide sequence: TGCAGCACTTGGACAGGGGAAGGCACTGAAGCTTTCTTT.

The rearrangement joins TRBV27 to TRBJ1-2; D remains unclear. The germline V gene encodes CDR1 MNHEY and CDR2 SMNVEV (reference sequence). V was cut by 5 bases and J by 6 bases, with 7 bases left in between. This CDR3 region has 11 residues. CDR3 coding DNA: TGTGCCAGCAGTCCGGGGAATGGCTACACCTTC. As protein: CASSPGNGYTF.

The rearrangement links TRBV7-2 to TRBJ1-4, with TRBD1 matching over 8 bases. Trimming took 0 bases from V and 3 from J; bases not matched to a gene: 3. This CDR3 is built from 16 residues. Per the germline V gene, CDR1 is SGHTA and CDR2 is FQGNSA. CDR3 nucleotide sequence: TGTGCCAGCAGCTTAGCCCTCAGGGGGCCTAATGAAAAACTGTTTTTT. It is translated as CASSLALRGPNEKLFF.

The chain carries TRBV27 and TRBJ2-7; D is unclear. With 6 bases removed from V and 0 bases from J, the gap between germline ends came to 9 bases. Germline V gene lookup returns CDR1 MNHEY and CDR2 SMNVEV (reference sequence). CDR3 length: 13 residues. This chain's CDR3 is CASRGGASYEQYF. In DNA form, the CDR3 reads TGTGCCAGCAGGGGTGGAGCCTCCTACGAGCAGTACTTC.

This clonotype has a single count. The rearrangement uses TRBV6-5 and TRBJ1-2; unclear D gene. Germline CDR1 reads MNHEY; CDR2 reads SVGAGI. The CDR3 covers 11 residues. Trimming took 10 bases from V and 4 from J, leaving 10 bases between them. The CDR3, as DNA: TGTGCCACCGTCGGCGTCTATGGCTACACCTTC. This codes for CATVGVYGYTF.

In the case of this clonotype: At one boundary the junction diverges from the germline segment, which might be a read error. The gene calls are TRBV13 and TRBJ1-2, with 8 positions matching TRBD1. Per germline, CDR1 PRHDT and CDR2 FYEKMQ (reference sequence). There are 12 residues in the CDR3. DNA of the CDR3: TGTGCCAGCAGCTTAGATAGGGACAGGAGATACTTC. Its protein product is CASSLDRDRRYF.

The CDR3 DNA reads TGTGCCAGCAGAGCTAATAATTCACCCCTCCACTTT. It encodes CASRANNSPLHF. The chain employs TRBV12-3 or TRBV12-4 and TRBJ1-6; D is uncertain. The CDR3 spans 12 residues. With 6 bases removed from V and 5 bases from J, the gap between germline ends came to 5 bases.

The chain is built from TRBV27 and TRBJ1-6; 7 positions match TRBD1. V shed 7 bases and J 7 bases; nucleotides not matched to a gene: 7. Per germline, CDR1 MNHEY and CDR2 SMNVEV (reference sequence). The CDR3 is made up of 14 amino acids. The CDR3 reads CASTLTGSNSPLHF. The CDR3 DNA sequence: TGTGCCAGCACCTTGACAGGGTCCAATTCACCCCTCCACTTT.

This chain links TRBV7-9 with TRBJ1-1, with 8 bases fitting TRBD1. Per the germline V gene, CDR1 is SEHNR and CDR2 is FQNEAQ (reference sequence). V trimming: 5 bases; J trimming: 3 bases; junction bases outside the gene matches: 8. CDR3 size: 15 residues. As DNA, the CDR3 is TGTGCCAGCAGCGGCTGGACAGGGATCGACACTGAAGCTTTCTTT. Protein sequence: CASSGWTGIDTEAFF.

The chain has TRBV2 and TRBJ2-7; 8 nucleotides agree with TRBD1. The germline V gene encodes CDR1 SNHLY and CDR2 FYNNEI. J gave up 3 bases and V 1 base, and 5 bases lay outside the gene matches. The CDR3 totals 15 residues. This CDR3 is CASSEVRDRNYEQYF. The CDR3 DNA sequence: TGTGCCAGCAGTGAAGTGCGGGACAGGAACTACGAGCAGTACTTC.

This chain uses TRBV7-9 with TRBJ1-1, with D perhaps TRBD1 (5 bases). Germline-derived CDR1 and CDR2 are SEHNR and FQNEAQ (reference sequence). The length of the CDR3 is 12 residues. The ends were cut back, 5 bases at V and 3 bases at J, with 7 bases in the middle. The CDR3 region is CASSAGHTEAFF. The CDR3 nucleotides read TGTGCCAGCAGCGCAGGGCACACTGAAGCTTTCTTT.

The chain recombines TRBV20-1 with TRBJ2-3; D remains ambiguous. Between the trimmed V and J ends, which lost 1 base and 2 bases, there was a span of 10 bases. Germline values: CDR1 DFQATT, CDR2 SNEGSKA (reference sequence). This CDR3 contains 14 residues. The DNA for the CDR3 is TGCAGTGCTAGAGCGGAGCGATACACAGATACGCAGTATTTT. The encoded protein is CSARAERYTDTQYF.

This clonotype was counted a single time. The chain is built from TRBV3-1 and TRBJ2-1, with a weak D call TRBD1 (5 bases). Germline loops: CDR1 LGHDT, CDR2 YNNKEL (reference sequence). The CDR3 covers 13 residues. Deletions cut 1 base from V and 9 bases from J, with 10 bases between. The CDR3, as DNA: TGTGCCAGCAGCCAAGGACAGAGATCTGAGCAGTTCTTC. It codes for CASSQGQRSEQFF.

The chain links TRBV4-1 to TRBJ1-2; no firm D call. Per germline, CDR1 MGHRA and CDR2 YSYEKL. Trimming cost V 1 base and J 7 bases, with 16 bases left between them. The CDR3 contains 15 residues. This chain's CDR3 is CASSQVLDGRSGYTF. CDR3 nucleotides: TGCGCCAGCAGCCAAGTCCTAGACGGTCGTTCTGGCTACACCTTC.

This clonotype was picked up one time. The chain joins TRBV14 to TRBJ2-1; D is undetermined. The CDR3 is made up of 16 amino acids. Trimming took off 0 bases at V and 7 bases at J, with 16 bases between the two ends. Per germline, CDR1 SGHDN and CDR2 FVKESK. CDR3: CASSQDGQAAVNEQFF. The DNA of the CDR3 is TGTGCCAGCAGCCAAGATGGTCAAGCCGCGGTGAATGAGCAGTTCTTC.

The chain joins TRBV20-1 to TRBJ1-6, with 9 bases identical to TRBD1. This CDR3 is 14 amino acids long. CDR1 and CDR2 (germline): DFQATT, SNEGSKA (reference sequence). V dropped 5 bases and J dropped 7; count of bases not matched to a gene: 6. CDR3 amino acids: CSAPHGQGNSPLHF. The CDR3, as DNA: TGCAGTGCTCCCCATGGACAGGGGAATTCACCCCTCCACTTT.

The V call is TRBV7-8, the J call TRBJ2-1, with D tentatively TRBD2 (5 bases). From germline, CDR1 is SGHVS and CDR2 FQNEAQ. Trimming cost V 0 bases and J 10 bases, with 10 bases left between them. The CDR3 covers 13 residues. The CDR3 nucleotides read TGTGCCAGCAGCTTAGCGAGGGCTAAAGAGCAGTTCTTC. Amino acids: CASSLARAKEQFF.

This clonotype was counted a single time. The J gene is TRBJ1-6, the V gene TRBV13; 8 positions match TRBD1. The CDR3 extends over 13 amino acids. V lost 5 bases and J lost 9; bases outside the gene matches: 3. Germline CDR1 and CDR2: PRHDT and FYEKMQ (reference sequence). The DNA of the CDR3 is TGTGCCAGCAGCACCGGACAGGGTTCACCCCTCCACTTT. Protein sequence: CASSTGQGSPLHF.

This rearrangement joins TRBV10-3 to TRBJ2-5; 10 positions agree with TRBD1. The CDR3 spans 14 residues. Germline V lookup: CDR1 ENHRY, CDR2 SYGVKD. V lost 6 bases, J lost 2 bases, and 3 bases stayed unmatched. Written as DNA, the CDR3 is TGTGCCATCAGGGGACAGGGGCCACAAGAGACCCAGTACTTC. The encoded protein is CAIRGQGPQETQYF.

This clonotype was seen once. This chain connects TRBV12-3 or TRBV12-4 to TRBJ1-1; D remains ambiguous. The CDR3 spans 13 residues. V was shortened by 2 bases and J by 4 bases, with 8 bases between the two germline ends. The CDR3 here is CASSLSHPTEAFF. The DNA of the CDR3 is TGTGCCAGCAGTTTATCCCACCCCACTGAAGCTTTCTTT.

V and J are TRBV5-4 and TRBJ1-1; D unclear. The germline V gene encodes CDR1 SGHNT and CDR2 YYREEE (reference sequence). The CDR3 has 14 amino acids. V lost 0 bases and J lost 1, with 7 bases in between. CDR3 region: CASSLGRANTEAFF. The CDR3, as DNA: TGTGCCAGCAGCTTGGGCAGAGCGAACACTGAAGCTTTCTTT.

The V call is TRBV10-3, the J call TRBJ2-4; D gene ambiguous. Trimming stripped 0 bases from V and 4 bases from J, with 4 bases between. Germline CDR1 ENHRY, CDR2 SYGVKD. This CDR3 contains 13 residues. The CDR3 nucleotides read TGTGCCATCAGTGAGTCTAGTAAAAACATTCAGTACTTC. This encodes CAISESSKNIQYF.

The V and J genes are TRBV7-9 and TRBJ1-6; D might be TRBD1 (5 bases). The CDR3 contains 16 residues. The germline V gene has CDR1 SEHNR and CDR2 FQNEAQ (reference sequence). V lost 4 bases, J lost 10 bases, and 20 bases lay in between. CDR3 DNA: TGTGCCAGCAGCTCACCAAACGGGACGGTTAGATCACCCCTCCACTTT. It translates to CASSSPNGTVRSPLHF.

This chain uses TRBV7-9 with TRBJ1-1; TRBD1 matches at 7 bases. Trimming removed 5 bases from V and 7 bases from J; junction bases left unmatched: 10. Germline V lookup: CDR1 SEHNR, CDR2 FQNEAQ (reference sequence). This CDR3 spans 14 amino acids. For the CDR3, the DNA is TGTGCCAGCAGCGGCCCGGGACAGAGGAATGAAGCTTTCTTT. It codes for CASSGPGQRNEAFF.

The chain combines TRBV14 with TRBJ1-2, with a tentative D call TRBD1 (6 bases). The V end was cut by 3 bases, the J end by 5 bases, with 10 bases between. The germline gives CDR1 SGHDN, CDR2 FVKESK. The CDR3 runs to 13 residues. In DNA, the CDR3 is TGTGCCAGCAGCCAGGGACACCTTTATGGCTACACCTTC. Its translation is CASSQGHLYGYTF.